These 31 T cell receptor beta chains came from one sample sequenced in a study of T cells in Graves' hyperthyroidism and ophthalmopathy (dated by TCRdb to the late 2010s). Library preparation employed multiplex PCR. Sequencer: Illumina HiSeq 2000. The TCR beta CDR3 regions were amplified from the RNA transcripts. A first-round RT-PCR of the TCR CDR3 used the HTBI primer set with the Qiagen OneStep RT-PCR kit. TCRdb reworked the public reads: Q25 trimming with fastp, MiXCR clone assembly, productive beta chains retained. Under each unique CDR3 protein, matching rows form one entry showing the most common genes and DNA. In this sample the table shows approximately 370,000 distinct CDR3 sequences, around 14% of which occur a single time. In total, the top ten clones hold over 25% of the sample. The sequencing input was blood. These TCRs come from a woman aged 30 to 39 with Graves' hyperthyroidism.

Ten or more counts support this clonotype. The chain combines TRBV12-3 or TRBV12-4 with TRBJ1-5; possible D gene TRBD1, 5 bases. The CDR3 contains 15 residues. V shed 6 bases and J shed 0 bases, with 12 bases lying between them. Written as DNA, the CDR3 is TGTGCCAGCAGCCCGGCAGGGTATAGCAATCAGCCCCAGCATTTT. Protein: CASSPAGYSNQPQHF.

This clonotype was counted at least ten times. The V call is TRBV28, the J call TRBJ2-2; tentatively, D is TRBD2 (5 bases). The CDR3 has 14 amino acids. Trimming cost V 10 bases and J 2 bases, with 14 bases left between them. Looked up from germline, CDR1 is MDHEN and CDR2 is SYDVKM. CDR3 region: CAISSGLNTGELFF. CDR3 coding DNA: TGTGCCATCTCAAGCGGACTTAACACCGGGGAGCTGTTTTTT.

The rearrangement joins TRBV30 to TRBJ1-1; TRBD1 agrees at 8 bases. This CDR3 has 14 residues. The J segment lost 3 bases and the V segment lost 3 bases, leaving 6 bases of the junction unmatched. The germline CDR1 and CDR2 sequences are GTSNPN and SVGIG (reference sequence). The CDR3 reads CAWRGQVMDTEAFF. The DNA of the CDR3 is TGTGCCTGGAGGGGACAGGTTATGGACACTGAAGCTTTCTTT.

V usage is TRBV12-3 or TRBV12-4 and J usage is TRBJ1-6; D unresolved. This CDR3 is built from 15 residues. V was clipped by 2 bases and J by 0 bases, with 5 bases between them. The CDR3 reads CASSLSTSYNSPLHF. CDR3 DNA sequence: TGTGCCAGCAGTTTATCAACCTCCTATAATTCACCCCTCCACTTT.

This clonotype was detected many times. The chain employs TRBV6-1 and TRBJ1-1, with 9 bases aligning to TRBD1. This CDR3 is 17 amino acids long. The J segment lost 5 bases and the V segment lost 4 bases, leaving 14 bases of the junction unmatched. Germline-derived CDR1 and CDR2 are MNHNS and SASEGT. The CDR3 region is CASSVSIRNRGHTEAFF. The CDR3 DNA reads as TGTGCCAGCAGTGTTTCTATTAGGAACAGGGGGCATACTGAAGCTTTCTTT.

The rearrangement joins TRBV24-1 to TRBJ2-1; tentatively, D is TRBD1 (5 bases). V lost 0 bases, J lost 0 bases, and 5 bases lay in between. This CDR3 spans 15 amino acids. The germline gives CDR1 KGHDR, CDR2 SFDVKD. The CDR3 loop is CATSDLDSSYNEQFF. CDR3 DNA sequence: TGTGCCACCAGTGATTTGGACAGCTCCTACAATGAGCAGTTCTTC.

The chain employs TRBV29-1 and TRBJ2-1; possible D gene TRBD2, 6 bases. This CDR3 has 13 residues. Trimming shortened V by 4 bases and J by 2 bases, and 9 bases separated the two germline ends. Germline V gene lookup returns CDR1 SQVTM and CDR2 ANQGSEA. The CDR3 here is CSVGGVAYNEQFF. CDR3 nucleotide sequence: TGCAGCGTTGGCGGGGTTGCCTACAATGAGCAGTTCTTC.

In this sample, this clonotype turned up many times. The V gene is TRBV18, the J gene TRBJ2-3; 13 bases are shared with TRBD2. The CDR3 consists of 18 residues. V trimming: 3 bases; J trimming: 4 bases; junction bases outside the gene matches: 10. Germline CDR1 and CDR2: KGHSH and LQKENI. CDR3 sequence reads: CASSPSQGLAGVADTQYF. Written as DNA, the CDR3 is TGTGCCAGCTCACCCAGCCAAGGACTAGCGGGAGTTGCAGATACGCAGTATTTT.

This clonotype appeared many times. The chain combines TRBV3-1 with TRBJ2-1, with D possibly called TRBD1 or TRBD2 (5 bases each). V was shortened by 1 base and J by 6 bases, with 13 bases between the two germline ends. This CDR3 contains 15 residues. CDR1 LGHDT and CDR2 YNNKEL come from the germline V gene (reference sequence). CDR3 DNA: TGTGCCAGCAGCCAAGCGAGGGGTAGTGGCAATGAGCAGTTCTTC. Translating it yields CASSQARGSGNEQFF.

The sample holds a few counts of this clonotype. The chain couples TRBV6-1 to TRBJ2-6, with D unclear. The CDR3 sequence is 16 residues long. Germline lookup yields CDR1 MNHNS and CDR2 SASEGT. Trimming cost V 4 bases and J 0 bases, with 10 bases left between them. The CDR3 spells CASSASVSSGANVLTF. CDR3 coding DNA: TGTGCCAGCAGTGCCTCCGTTAGCTCTGGGGCCAACGTCCTGACTTTC.

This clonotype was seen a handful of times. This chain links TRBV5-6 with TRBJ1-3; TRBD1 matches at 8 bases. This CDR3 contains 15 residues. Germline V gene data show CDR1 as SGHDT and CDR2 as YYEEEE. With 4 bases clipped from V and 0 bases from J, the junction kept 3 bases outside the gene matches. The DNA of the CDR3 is TGTGCCAGCAGCCCCGGGACAGGCTCTGGAAACACCATATATTTT. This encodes CASSPGTGSGNTIYF.

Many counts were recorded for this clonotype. CDR3 in amino acids: CASSLMGHSSYNEQFF. CDR3 DNA sequence: TGTGCCAGCAGCTTAATGGGCCATAGCTCCTACAATGAGCAGTTCTTC. V gene TRBV11-2 combines with J gene TRBJ2-1; D gene uncertain. Trimming cost V 2 bases and J 0 bases, with 11 bases left between them. The CDR3 covers 16 residues. The germline gives CDR1 SGHAT, CDR2 FQNNGV.

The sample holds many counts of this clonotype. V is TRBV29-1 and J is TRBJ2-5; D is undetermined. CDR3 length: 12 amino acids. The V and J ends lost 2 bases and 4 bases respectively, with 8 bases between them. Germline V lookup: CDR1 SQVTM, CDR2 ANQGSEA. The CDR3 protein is CSVELLSETQYF. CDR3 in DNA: TGCAGCGTTGAACTACTCTCAGAGACCCAGTACTTC.

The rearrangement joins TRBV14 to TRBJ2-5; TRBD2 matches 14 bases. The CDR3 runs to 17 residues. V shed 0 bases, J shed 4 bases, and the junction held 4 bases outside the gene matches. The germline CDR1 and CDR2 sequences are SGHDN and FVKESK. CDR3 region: CASSQDGLAGGRETQYF. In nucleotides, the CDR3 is TGTGCCAGCAGCCAAGATGGACTAGCGGGAGGAAGAGAGACCCAGTACTTC. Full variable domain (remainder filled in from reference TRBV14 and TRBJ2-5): EAGVTQFPSHSVIEKGQTVTLRCDPISGHDNLYWYRRVMGKEIKFLLHFVKESKQDESGMPNNRFLAERTGGTYSTLKVQPAELEDSGVYFCASSQDGLAGGRETQYFGPGTRLLVL.

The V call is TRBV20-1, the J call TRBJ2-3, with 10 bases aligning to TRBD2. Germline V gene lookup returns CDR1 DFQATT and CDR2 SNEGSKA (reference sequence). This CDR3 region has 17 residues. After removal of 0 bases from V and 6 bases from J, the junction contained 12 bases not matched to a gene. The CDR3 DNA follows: TGCAGTGCTAGAGATTATAGGACTAGCGGCGGTCCCGATACGCAGTATTTT. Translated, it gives CSARDYRTSGGPDTQYF.

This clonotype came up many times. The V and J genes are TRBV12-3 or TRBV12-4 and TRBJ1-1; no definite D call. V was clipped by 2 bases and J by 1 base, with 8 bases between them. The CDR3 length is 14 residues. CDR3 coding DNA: TGTGCCAGCAGTTTAAACGGAGGGAACACTGAAGCTTTCTTT. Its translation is CASSLNGGNTEAFF.

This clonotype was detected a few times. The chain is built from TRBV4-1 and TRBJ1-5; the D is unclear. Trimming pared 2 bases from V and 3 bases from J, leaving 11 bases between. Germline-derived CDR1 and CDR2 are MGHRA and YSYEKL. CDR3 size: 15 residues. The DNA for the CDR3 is TGCGCCAGCAGCCAACAAGGGCAAATCAATCAGCCCCAGCATTTT. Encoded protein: CASSQQGQINQPQHF.

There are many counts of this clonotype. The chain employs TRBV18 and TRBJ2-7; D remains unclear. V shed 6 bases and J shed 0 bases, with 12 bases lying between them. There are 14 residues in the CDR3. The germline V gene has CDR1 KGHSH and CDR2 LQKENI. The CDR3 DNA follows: TGTGCCAGCTCGCCAGGACGTGACTCCTACGAGCAGTACTTC. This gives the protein CASSPGRDSYEQYF.

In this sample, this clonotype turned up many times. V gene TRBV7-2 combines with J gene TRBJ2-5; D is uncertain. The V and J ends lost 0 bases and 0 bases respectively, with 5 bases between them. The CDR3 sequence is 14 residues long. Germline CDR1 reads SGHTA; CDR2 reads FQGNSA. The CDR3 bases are TGTGCCAGCAGCTTAGCCGGGTACCAAGAGACCCAGTACTTC. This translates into CASSLAGYQETQYF.

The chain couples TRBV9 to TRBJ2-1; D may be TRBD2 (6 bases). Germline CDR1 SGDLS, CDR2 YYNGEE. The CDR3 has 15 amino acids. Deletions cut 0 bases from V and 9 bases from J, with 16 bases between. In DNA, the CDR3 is TGTGCCAGCAGCGTAGATACCGGGAGTGGAGGTGAGCAGTTCTTC. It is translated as CASSVDTGSGGEQFF.

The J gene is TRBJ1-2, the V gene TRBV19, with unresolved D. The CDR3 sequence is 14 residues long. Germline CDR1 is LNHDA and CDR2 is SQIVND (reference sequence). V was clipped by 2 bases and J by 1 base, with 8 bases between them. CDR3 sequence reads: CASSIRGINYGYTF. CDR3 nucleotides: TGTGCCAGTAGTATACGGGGTATTAACTATGGCTACACCTTC.

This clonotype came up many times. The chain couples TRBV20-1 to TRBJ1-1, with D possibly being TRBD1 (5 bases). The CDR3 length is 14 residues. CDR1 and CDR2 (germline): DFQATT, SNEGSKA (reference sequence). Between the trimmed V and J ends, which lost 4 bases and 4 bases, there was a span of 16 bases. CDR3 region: CSANVGGSGTEAFF. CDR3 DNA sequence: TGCAGTGCTAATGTTGGGGGAAGTGGCACTGAAGCTTTCTTT.

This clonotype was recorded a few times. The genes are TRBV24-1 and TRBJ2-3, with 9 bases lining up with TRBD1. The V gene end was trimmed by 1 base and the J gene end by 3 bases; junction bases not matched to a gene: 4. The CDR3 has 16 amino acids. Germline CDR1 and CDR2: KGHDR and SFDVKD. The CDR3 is CATSDFGTGLTDTQYF. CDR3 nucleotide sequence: TGTGCCACCAGTGATTTCGGGACAGGGCTTACAGATACGCAGTATTTT.

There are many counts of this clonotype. CDR3 region: CASRDRPYEQYF. The CDR3 DNA reads TGTGCCAGCCGGGACAGACCCTACGAGCAGTACTTC. The gene calls are TRBV28 and TRBJ2-7; 7 bases are shared with TRBD1. The CDR3 loop spans 12 amino acids. V lost 8 bases, J lost 2 bases, and 3 bases stayed unmatched. Germline CDR1 reads MDHEN; CDR2 reads SYDVKM.

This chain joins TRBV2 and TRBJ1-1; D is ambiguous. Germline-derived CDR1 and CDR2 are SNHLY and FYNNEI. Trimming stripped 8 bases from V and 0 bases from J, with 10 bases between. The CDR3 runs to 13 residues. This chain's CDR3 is CASGQQMNTEAFF. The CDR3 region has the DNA TGTGCCAGCGGTCAACAGATGAACACTGAAGCTTTCTTT.

This CDR3 reads CASSDNSGSGTDTQYF. Here the CDR3 DNA reads TGTGCCAGCAGCGACAATAGCGGCTCTGGCACAGATACGCAGTATTTT. The gene calls are TRBV9 and TRBJ2-3, with D perhaps matching TRBD2 (6 bases). The ends were cut back, 3 bases at V and 1 base at J, with 15 bases in the middle. This CDR3 region has 16 residues. CDR1 is SGDLS and CDR2 is YYNGEE in the germline V gene.

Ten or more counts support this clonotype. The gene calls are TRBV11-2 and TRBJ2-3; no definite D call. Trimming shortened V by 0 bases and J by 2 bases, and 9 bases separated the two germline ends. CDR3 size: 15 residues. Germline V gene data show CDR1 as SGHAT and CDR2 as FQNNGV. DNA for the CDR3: TGTGCCAGCAGCTTAGATCCTAGATTCACAGATACGCAGTATTTT. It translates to CASSLDPRFTDTQYF. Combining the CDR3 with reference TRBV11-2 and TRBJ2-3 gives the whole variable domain EAGVAQSPRYKIIEKRQSVAFWCNPISGHATLYWYQQILGQGPKLLIQFQNNGVVDDSQLPKDRFSAERLKGVDSTLKIQPAKLEDSAVYLCASSLDPRFTDTQYFGPGTRLTVL.

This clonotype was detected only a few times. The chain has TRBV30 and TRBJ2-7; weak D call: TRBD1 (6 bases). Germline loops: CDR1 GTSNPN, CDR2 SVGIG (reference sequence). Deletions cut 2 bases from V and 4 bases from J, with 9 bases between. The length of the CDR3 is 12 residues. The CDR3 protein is CAWSTQGYEQYF. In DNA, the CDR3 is TGTGCCTGGAGTACACAGGGTTACGAGCAGTACTTC.

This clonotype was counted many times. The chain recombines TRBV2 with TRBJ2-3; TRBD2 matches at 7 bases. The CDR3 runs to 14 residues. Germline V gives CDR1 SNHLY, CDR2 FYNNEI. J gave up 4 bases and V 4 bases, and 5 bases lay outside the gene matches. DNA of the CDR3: TGTGCCAGCAGTGTGTCGGGAGGAGCAGATACGCAGTATTTT. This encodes CASSVSGGADTQYF.

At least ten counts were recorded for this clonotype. CDR3 loop: CASSPRLAGNTDTQYF. The CDR3 nucleotides read TGTGCCAGCTCACCACGCCTAGCGGGGAACACAGATACGCAGTATTTT. The genes are TRBV18 and TRBJ2-3; 9 bases line up with TRBD2. Germline V CDR1 and CDR2: KGHSH, LQKENI. There are 16 residues in the CDR3. The J segment lost 2 bases and the V segment lost 1 base, leaving 4 bases of the junction unmatched.

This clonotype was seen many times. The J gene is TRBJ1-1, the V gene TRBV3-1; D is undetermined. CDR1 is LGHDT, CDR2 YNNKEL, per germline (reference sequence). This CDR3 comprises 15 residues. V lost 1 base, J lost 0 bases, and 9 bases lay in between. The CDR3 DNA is TGTGCCAGCAGCCAAGGGTCTCGGGTGAACACTGAAGCTTTCTTT. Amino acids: CASSQGSRVNTEAFF.